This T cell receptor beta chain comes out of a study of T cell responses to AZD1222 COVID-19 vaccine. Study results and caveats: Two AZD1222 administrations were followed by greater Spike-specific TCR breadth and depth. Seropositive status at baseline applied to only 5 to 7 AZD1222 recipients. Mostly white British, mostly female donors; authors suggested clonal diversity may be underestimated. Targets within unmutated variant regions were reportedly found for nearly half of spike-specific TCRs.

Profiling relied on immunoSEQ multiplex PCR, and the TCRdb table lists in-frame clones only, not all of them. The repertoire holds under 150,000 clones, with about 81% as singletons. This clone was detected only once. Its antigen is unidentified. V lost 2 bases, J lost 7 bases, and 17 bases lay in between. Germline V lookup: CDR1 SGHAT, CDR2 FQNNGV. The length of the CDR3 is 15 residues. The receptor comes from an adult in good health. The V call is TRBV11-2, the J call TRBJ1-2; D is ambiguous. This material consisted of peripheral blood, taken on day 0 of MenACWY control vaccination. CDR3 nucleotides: TGTGCCAGCAGCTTATTGGCCCGGGTCAGCCGTGGCTACACCTTC. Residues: CASSLLARVSRGYTF. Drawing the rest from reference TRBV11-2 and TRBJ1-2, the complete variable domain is EAGVAQSPRYKIIEKRQSVAFWCNPISGHATLYWYQQILGQGPKLLIQFQNNGVVDDSQLPKDRFSAERLKGVDSTLKIQPAKLEDSAVYLCASSLLARVSRGYTFGSGTRLTVV.